Presented here are 32 T cell receptor beta chains from one specimen sequenced in a study of beta chain features in type 1 diabetes. Findings of the study overall: In every one of the four CD4+ subsets, TCRB CDR3s were moderately but significantly shorter in Type 1 diabetes patients.

Their cognate antigens are unknown. Reverse transcription of all isolated RNA meant that expressed TCRB transcripts were sequenced. Sequenced by immunoSEQ multiplex PCR; TCRdb stores in-frame clones only, minus some. The sample lists 250,000 to 350,000 clones; roughly an eighth were seen once. The sequenced sample consisted of naive CD4+ T cells from blood. The receptors originated from a man aged 25 to 40 with type 1 diabetes.

The J gene is TRBJ2-3, the V gene TRBV25-1, with D hard to call. Trimming left V 8 bases short and J 1 base short, with 19 bases between. Germline CDR1 is MGHDK and CDR2 is SYGVNS. This CDR3 is built from 16 residues. The CDR3 loop reads CASQPQPSIGTDTQYF. CDR3 bases: TGTGCCAGCCAACCCCAACCGAGCATCGGCACAGATACGCAGTATTTT.

This clone was counted only a few times. V gene TRBV29-1 combines with J gene TRBJ2-7; perhaps TRBD1 as D (6 bases). Between the trimmed V and J ends, which lost 4 bases and 2 bases, there was a span of 9 bases. The CDR3 covers 12 residues. The germline CDR1 and CDR2 sequences are SQVTM and ANQGSEA. This CDR3 reads CSVVEGAYEQYF. CDR3 sequence (DNA): TGCAGCGTTGTTGAGGGGGCCTACGAGCAGTACTTC.

The V and J genes are TRBV29-1 and TRBJ2-6; D not resolved. Trimming left V 4 bases short and J 0 bases short, with 7 bases between. This CDR3 comprises 14 residues. Germline V CDR1 and CDR2: SQVTM, ANQGSEA. The CDR3 region has the DNA TGCAGCGTTGTAGTTAGCTCTGGGGCCAACGTCCTGACTTTC. Translated, it gives CSVVVSSGANVLTF.

This clone came up a few times. V gene TRBV29-1 combines with J gene TRBJ2-5, with D uncertain. The CDR3 runs to 11 residues. V was pared by 0 bases and J by 7 bases, with 6 bases between. Per the germline V gene, CDR1 is SQVTM and CDR2 is ANQGSEA. Here the CDR3 DNA reads TGCAGCGTTGAAGATCGGTGGACCCAGTACTTC. It is translated as CSVEDRWTQYF.

The rearrangement links TRBV2 to TRBJ1-1; D possibly corresponds to TRBD1 (5 bases). Germline CDR1 SNHLY, CDR2 FYNNEI. Trimming pared 4 bases from V and 0 bases from J, leaving 9 bases between. This CDR3 comprises 14 residues. The CDR3 nucleotides are TGTGCCAGCAGTGTGACAGTGATGAACACTGAAGCTTTCTTT. This codes for CASSVTVMNTEAFF.

V is TRBV19 and J is TRBJ2-2; tentative D call: TRBD1 (6 bases). Between the trimmed V and J ends, which lost 5 bases and 3 bases, there was a span of 10 bases. Germline V gives CDR1 LNHDA, CDR2 SQIVND (reference sequence). CDR3 size: 14 residues. In nucleotides, the CDR3 is TGTGCCAGTAGTCGACAGGCTTACACCGGGGAGCTGTTTTTT. It specifies CASSRQAYTGELFF.

This clone has just a few counts. V is TRBV2 and J is TRBJ1-1; TRBD1 might be the D (5 bases). The CDR3 has 15 amino acids. Germline assignment: CDR1 SNHLY and CDR2 FYNNEI. Trimming shortened V by 7 bases and J by 1 base, and 16 bases separated the two germline ends. The CDR3 protein is CASTVRPGKNTEAFF. The CDR3, as DNA: TGTGCCAGCACCGTACGTCCAGGGAAGAACACTGAAGCTTTCTTT. The full variable domain, with the rest looked up from reference TRBV2 and TRBJ1-1, is EPEVTQTPSHQVTQMGQEVILRCVPISNHLYFYWYRQILGQKVEFLVSFYNNEISEKSEIFDDQFSVERPDGSNFTLKIRSTKLEDSAMYFCASTVRPGKNTEAFFGQGTRLTVV.

This chain joins TRBV4-2 and TRBJ1-2; 10 bases map to TRBD1. The germline V gene has CDR1 LGHNA and CDR2 YNFKEQ. With 7 bases clipped from V and 7 bases from J, the junction kept 12 bases outside the gene matches. The CDR3 has 15 residues. As DNA, the CDR3 is TGTGCCAGCACCTTTAGTGGACAGGGGGTAGGTGGCTACACCTTC. Translating gives CASTFSGQGVGGYTF.

In its sample, this clone was seen a few times. The genes are TRBV7-8 and TRBJ2-1; 7 bases are shared with TRBD1. CDR1 SGHVS and CDR2 FQNEAQ come from the germline V gene. This CDR3 spans 15 amino acids. Trimming removed 5 bases from V and 8 bases from J; junction bases left unmatched: 12. CDR3 in amino acids: CASSTLPEGAYEQFF. CDR3 coding DNA: TGTGCCAGCAGCACCTTGCCAGAGGGGGCTTATGAGCAGTTCTTC.

The chain links TRBV6-1 to TRBJ1-5, with D perhaps matching TRBD1 (6 bases). The CDR3 consists of 15 residues. Trimming left V 3 bases short and J 4 bases short, with 13 bases between. Germline CDR1 and CDR2: MNHNS and SASEGT. The CDR3 nucleotides are TGTGCCAGCAGTGAGACTGGTACAGGGAATCAGCCCCAGCATTTT. This sequence encodes CASSETGTGNQPQHF.

The rearrangement uses TRBV9 and TRBJ2-2; tentatively, D is TRBD2 (5 bases). In germline, CDR1 is SGDLS, CDR2 YYNGEE. V lost 0 bases and J 1 base, leaving 10 bases between the germline ends. The CDR3 length is 16 residues. CDR3 nucleotides: TGTGCCAGCAGCGTAGCTGGGAGCCAGAACACCGGGGAGCTGTTTTTT. This encodes CASSVAGSQNTGELFF.

In regard to this clone: Within the sample, other DNA sequences also encode this same CDR3. This chain joins TRBV15 and TRBJ2-7, with 9 bases lining up with TRBD1. Germline CDR1 LNHNV, CDR2 YYDKDF (reference sequence). The CDR3 length is 15 residues. Trimming took 3 bases from V and 2 from J; bases not matched to a gene: 5. CDR3 DNA: TGTGCCACCAGCAGGGAAAGACAGGGGGCCTACGAGCAGTACTTC. Its protein is CATSRERQGAYEQYF.

This clone showed up just a few times. J is TRBJ1-2 and V is TRBV4-2; 12 nucleotides agree with TRBD1. Looked up from germline, CDR1 is LGHNA and CDR2 is YNFKEQ. This CDR3 region has 15 residues. J gave up 6 bases and V 3 bases, and 5 bases lay outside the gene matches. As DNA, the CDR3 is TGTGCCAGCAGCCAGGGGACAGGGGGCGGGGATGGCTACACCTTC. Encoded protein: CASSQGTGGGDGYTF.

The chain couples TRBV20-1 to TRBJ2-1; 7 bases align to TRBD2. CDR3 length equals 11 residues. After removal of 3 bases from V and 16 bases from J, the junction contained 9 bases not matched to a gene. Germline values: CDR1 DFQATT, CDR2 SNEGSKA (reference sequence). CDR3 sequence: CSARAAGVNFF. In DNA, the CDR3 is TGCAGTGCTAGGGCGGCGGGGGTTAACTTCTTC.

This clone was seen more than once but under ten times. The chain uses TRBV15 and TRBJ2-7, with D perhaps matching TRBD2 (6 bases). The CDR3 runs to 14 residues. The germline V gene encodes CDR1 LNHNV and CDR2 YYDKDF (reference sequence). Trimming took 5 bases from V and 6 from J, leaving 17 bases between them. CDR3 bases: TGTGCCACCAGCTCGTGGACTAACTTACGCGAGCAGTACTTC. It encodes CATSSWTNLREQYF.

This clone has a handful of counts. The V gene is TRBV27, the J gene TRBJ2-3, with 10 bases lining up with TRBD2. Germline V gives CDR1 MNHEY, CDR2 SMNVEV (reference sequence). Trimming at V came to 5 bases and at J to 7 bases, leaving 6 bases not matched to a gene. The CDR3 has 14 amino acids. In DNA form, the CDR3 reads TGTGCCAGCAGTACTCTAGCGGGAGTGAATACGCAGTATTTT. Translating it yields CASSTLAGVNTQYF.

In its sample, this clone was seen a few times. The V and J genes are TRBV9 and TRBJ2-5; D gene uncertain. The CDR3 spans 13 residues. Germline V gene data show CDR1 as SGDLS and CDR2 as YYNGEE. V lost 4 bases, J lost 4 bases, and 11 bases lay in between. The CDR3 sequence is CASSPQFGETQYF. CDR3 nucleotide sequence: TGTGCCAGCAGCCCCCAATTCGGAGAGACCCAGTACTTC.

This rearrangement joins TRBV4-2 to TRBJ2-6; 16 nucleotides line up with TRBD2. Germline lookup yields CDR1 LGHNA and CDR2 YNFKEQ. V was pared by 3 bases and J by 3 bases, with 11 bases of the junction left unmatched. The CDR3 sequence is 21 residues long. The CDR3 is CASSQRPGLAGGPGGANVLTF. CDR3 in DNA: TGTGCCAGCAGCCAGAGGCCGGGACTAGCGGGAGGGCCTGGTGGGGCCAACGTCCTGACTTTC.

The chain employs TRBV15 and TRBJ1-5; 10 bases are a match to TRBD1. The CDR3 has 15 residues. Germline V gene lookup returns CDR1 LNHNV and CDR2 YYDKDF (reference sequence). V trimming: 0 bases; J trimming: 5 bases; junction bases outside the gene matches: 1. CDR3 protein: CATSREDRGDQPQHF. CDR3 in DNA: TGTGCCACCAGCAGAGAGGACAGGGGGGATCAGCCCCAGCATTTT.

This clone was detected only once. The chain carries TRBV5-6 and TRBJ2-2, with 12 bases matching TRBD2. Germline CDR1 and CDR2: SGHDT and YYEEEE. The CDR3 sequence is 15 residues long. The ends lost 4 bases at V and 5 bases at J; junction bases unmatched: 3. The CDR3 here is CASSPSGRGTGELFF. CDR3 bases: TGTGCCAGCAGCCCTAGCGGGAGGGGTACCGGGGAGCTGTTTTTT.

This chain joins TRBV30 and TRBJ1-5; D might be TRBD1 (6 bases). V was shortened by 2 bases and J by 2 bases, with 13 bases between the two germline ends. This CDR3 comprises 15 residues. Germline loops: CDR1 GTSNPN, CDR2 SVGIG (reference sequence). CDR3 nucleotides: TGTGCCTGGAGTCCCAGACAGGTCGGCAATCAGCCCCAGCATTTT. This translates into CAWSPRQVGNQPQHF.

This clone was seen more than once but under ten times. CDR3: CASSLYRIPTYEQYF. As DNA, the CDR3 is TGCGCCAGCAGCCTGTACAGGATTCCTACCTACGAGCAGTACTTC. The gene calls are TRBV5-1 and TRBJ2-7, with D tentatively TRBD1 (5 bases). The V gene lost 4 bases and the J gene lost 2 bases, with 16 bases spanning the gap. The CDR3 is made up of 15 amino acids. Germline assignment: CDR1 SGHRS and CDR2 YFSETQ.

This clone was counted between two and nine times. CDR3 in amino acids: CASSGGGFTDTQYF. The CDR3 region has the DNA TGTGCCAGCAGTGGGGGGGGTTTTACAGATACGCAGTATTTT. This chain connects TRBV6-5 to TRBJ2-3; TRBD2 matches at 7 bases. After removal of 5 bases from V and 3 bases from J, the junction contained 5 bases not matched to a gene. Germline CDR1 MNHEY, CDR2 SVGAGI. This CDR3 has 14 residues.

This clone was recorded a few times. The chain combines TRBV9 with TRBJ2-1; 7 bases are a match to TRBD2. The germline V gene has CDR1 SGDLS and CDR2 YYNGEE. This CDR3 comprises 16 residues. Trimming took 0 bases from V and 4 from J; bases not matched to a gene: 7. The CDR3 is CASSVGSSGQYNEQFF. For the CDR3, the DNA is TGTGCCAGCAGCGTAGGGTCTAGCGGACAATACAATGAGCAGTTCTTC.

This clone showed up just a few times. V usage is TRBV7-6 and J usage is TRBJ2-3; D uncertain. CDR1 is SGHVS, CDR2 FNYEAQ, per germline. V was pared by 4 bases and J by 2 bases, with 7 bases between. This CDR3 is 13 amino acids long. CDR3 DNA sequence: TGTGCCAGCAGCTCCGCGCCCACAGATACGCAGTATTTT. It encodes CASSSAPTDTQYF.

CDR3 in amino acids: CASSAPGLYNEQFF. The CDR3 region has the DNA TGTGCCAGCAGCGCCCCTGGACTTTACAATGAGCAGTTCTTC. V is TRBV9 and J is TRBJ2-1, with a tentative D call TRBD2 (5 bases). The CDR3 is 14 residues long. The V end was cut by 3 bases, the J end by 4 bases, with 11 bases between. The germline V gene encodes CDR1 SGDLS and CDR2 YYNGEE.

The rearrangement links TRBV4-1 to TRBJ2-5; 8 bases align to TRBD1. Germline values: CDR1 MGHRA, CDR2 YSYEKL. The V segment lost 4 bases and the J segment 2 bases; nucleotides outside the gene matches: 3. CDR3 length: 14 residues. The CDR3 region is CASSPGQGQETQYF. Written as DNA, the CDR3 is TGCGCCAGCAGCCCCGGACAGGGACAAGAGACCCAGTACTTC.

This clone turned up a few times. In DNA, the CDR3 is TGTGCCAGCTCACCACCTCGGGGCAATGAGCAGTTCTTC. Its translation is CASSPPRGNEQFF. The chain uses TRBV18 and TRBJ2-1, with D maybe TRBD2 (5 bases). Germline V gene data show CDR1 as KGHSH and CDR2 as LQKENI. V was trimmed by 0 bases and J by 6 bases, leaving 6 bases between them. This CDR3 has 13 residues.

In its sample, this clone was seen a few times. The CDR3 loop reads CASSLDRGHIQYF. Here the CDR3 DNA reads TGTGCCAGCAGCTTAGACAGGGGTCACATTCAGTACTTC. The chain couples TRBV11-2 to TRBJ2-4, with a possible D match to TRBD1 (6 bases). CDR1 and CDR2 (germline): SGHAT, FQNNGV. This CDR3 spans 13 amino acids. The ends were cut back, 0 bases at V and 8 bases at J, with 8 bases in the middle.

This chain links TRBV30 with TRBJ2-1; weak D call: TRBD2 (5 bases). Trimming pared 1 base from V and 3 bases from J, leaving 13 bases between. Germline-derived CDR1 and CDR2 are GTSNPN and SVGIG (reference sequence). This CDR3 is 15 amino acids long. CDR3 coding DNA: TGTGCCTGGAGTGCTGGACTCCAAGACTACAATGAGCAGTTCTTC. Amino acids: CAWSAGLQDYNEQFF.

There are a few counts of this clone. The V call is TRBV6-7, the J call TRBJ2-7, with a tentative D call TRBD1 (5 bases). TRBV6-7 falls under the ORF class, with uncertain function. CDR3 size: 16 residues. The V end lost 4 bases, the J end lost 5 bases, and 21 bases lay between the germline ends. The CDR3 loop is CASSFSTRQPAHEQYF. The DNA of the CDR3 is TGTGCCAGCAGTTTTTCCACGAGACAGCCTGCCCACGAGCAGTACTTC.

V and J are TRBV7-3 and TRBJ2-1; tentative D call: TRBD2 (6 bases). V was clipped by 8 bases and J by 2 bases, with 10 bases between them. CDR3 length: 13 residues. Germline V gene sequence: CDR1 SGHTA, CDR2 FQGTGA. This CDR3 reads CASRSGTYNEQFF. DNA for the CDR3: TGTGCCAGCCGTAGCGGAACCTACAATGAGCAGTTCTTC. The full variable domain, in which reference TRBV7-3 and TRBJ2-1 provide the parts outside the CDR3, is GAGVSQTPSNKVTEKGKYVELRCDPISGHTALYWYRQSLGQGPEFLIYFQGTGAADDSGLPNDRFFAVRPEGSVSTLKIQRTERGDSAVYLCASRSGTYNEQFFGPGTRLTVL.